The next 18 T cell receptor beta chains were all read from a single sample in a study of shared clonotypes between healthy human individuals (dated by TCRdb to between 2020 and 2021). The library relied on the immunoSEQ multiplex PCR assay. Not all clones reach the TCRdb copy of this immuneACCESS table, which keeps in-frame sequences only. Checked studies attribute under half of the gap to unresolved V genes and leave the rest unexplained. The sample records approximately 470,000 clones, around 80% of which are singletons. Around 12% of the sample is taken by the ten largest. Material for sequencing was PBMCs. These receptors all come from a woman aged 40 to 50 in good health. Some clones in this sample may be carry-over from other donors' samples.

The chain uses TRBV25-1 and TRBJ2-5; D might be TRBD2 (6 bases). Germline CDR1 MGHDK, CDR2 SYGVNS. V was shortened by 3 bases and J by 2 bases, with 13 bases between the two germline ends. The CDR3 is 15 amino acids. CDR3 in amino acids: CASSEAGTQQETQYF. The CDR3 bases are TGTGCCAGCAGTGAGGCCGGGACTCAGCAAGAGACCCAGTACTTC.

This clone has only one observation. The V and J genes are TRBV5-1 and TRBJ2-3; 7 bases agree with TRBD2. This CDR3 has 19 residues. The germline V gene encodes CDR1 SGHRS and CDR2 YFSETQ. V lost 7 bases, J lost 1 base, and 21 bases stayed unmatched. The chain's CDR3 is CASRPGLLPQLSGTDTQYF. The DNA for the CDR3 is TGCGCCAGCCGCCCGGGACTACTCCCCCAATTGTCGGGCACAGATACGCAGTATTTT.

The V call is TRBV7-3, the J call TRBJ2-2, with 8 bases matching TRBD1. Per germline, CDR1 SGHTA and CDR2 FQGTGA. The CDR3 spans 16 residues. Trimming at V came to 6 bases and at J to 8 bases, leaving 14 bases not matched to a gene. CDR3 region: CASRPPGTGSFGELFF. Written as DNA, the CDR3 is TGTGCCAGCAGGCCCCCCGGGACAGGAAGCTTTGGGGAGCTGTTTTTT.

This clone came up a few times. This chain's CDR3 is CASSQDEGQRAFF. CDR3 in DNA: TGCGCCAGCAGCCAAGACGAAGGGCAGAGAGCTTTCTTT. The V call is TRBV4-1, the J call TRBJ1-1; D not certain. Germline CDR1 MGHRA, CDR2 YSYEKL. V lost 0 bases and J 10 bases, leaving 12 bases between the germline ends. This CDR3 is 13 amino acids long.

V and J are TRBV18 and TRBJ2-2, with D possibly matching TRBD1 (5 bases). Germline CDR1 reads KGHSH; CDR2 reads LQKENI. The CDR3 extends over 15 amino acids. Trimming cost V 2 bases and J 0 bases, with 7 bases left between them. The CDR3 DNA reads as TGTGCCAGCTCACCAAGGGGCACGAACACCGGGGAGCTGTTTTTT. It codes for CASSPRGTNTGELFF.

The gene calls are TRBV5-4 and TRBJ1-4; 10 bases are shared with TRBD1. The V gene end was trimmed by 0 bases and the J gene end by 6 bases; junction bases not matched to a gene: 5. The CDR3 sequence is 16 residues long. Germline V gene lookup returns CDR1 SGHNT and CDR2 YYREEE (reference sequence). In DNA form, the CDR3 reads TGTGCCAGCAGCTTGGGGGGGACAGGGGACCATGAAAAACTGTTTTTT. It is translated as CASSLGGTGDHEKLFF.

This chain connects TRBV19 to TRBJ2-5, with D hard to call. V was trimmed by 11 bases and J by 6 bases, leaving 13 bases between them. This CDR3 has 11 residues. Germline lookup yields CDR1 LNHDA and CDR2 SQIVND (reference sequence). CDR3 in amino acids: CAPMSDKTQYF. CDR3 nucleotides: TGTGCCCCCATGAGCGATAAGACCCAGTACTTC.

The chain carries TRBV4-2 and TRBJ2-7, with 11 bases lining up with TRBD1. The CDR3 spans 15 residues. The V gene end was trimmed by 5 bases and the J gene end by 0 bases; junction bases not matched to a gene: 3. CDR1 is LGHNA and CDR2 is YNFKEQ in the germline V gene. Written as DNA, the CDR3 is TGTGCCAGCAGCATAGGGACAGGGGGCTCCTACGAGCAGTACTTC. Translation gives CASSIGTGGSYEQYF.

V is TRBV7-8 and J is TRBJ2-7; TRBD2 is a possible D gene (5 bases). The germline V gene encodes CDR1 SGHVS and CDR2 FQNEAQ. The CDR3 is 13 amino acids. Trimming cost V 1 base and J 3 bases, with 7 bases left between them. This CDR3 is CASSLGGYYEQYF. In nucleotides, the CDR3 is TGTGCCAGCAGCTTAGGAGGGTACTACGAGCAGTACTTC. Supplemented by reference TRBV7-8 and TRBJ2-7, the full variable domain reads GAGVSQSPRYKVAKRGQDVALRCDPISGHVSLFWYQQALGQGPEFLTYFQNEAQLDKSGLPSDRFFAERPEGSVSTLKIQRTQQEDSAVYLCASSLGGYYEQYFGPGTRLTVT.

This clone was counted only a few times. This chain links TRBV6-5 with TRBJ1-5; TRBD1 matches at 8 bases. After removal of 6 bases from V and 5 bases from J, the junction contained 3 bases not matched to a gene. The CDR3 length is 13 residues. Germline V CDR1 and CDR2: MNHEY, SVGAGI. DNA of the CDR3: TGTGCCAGCAGCCAGGGGGCAGATCAGCCCCAGCATTTT. Its translation: CASSQGADQPQHF.

With regard to this clone: A far larger clone is only one base removed, so a read error is likely. The chain recombines TRBV5-6 with TRBJ1-5, with unresolved D. The germline V and J ends were trimmed by 0 bases and 7 bases, with 11 bases remaining between them. The CDR3 totals 14 residues. CDR1 is SGHDT, CDR2 YYEEEE, per germline. The CDR3, as DNA: TGTGCCAGCAGCTTGGGGCCGGGAGGACAGCCCCAGCATTTT. Translated: CASSLGPGGQPQHF.

Remarks on this clone: Other DNA sequences from this sample encode an identical CDR3 as well. The J gene is TRBJ2-5, the V gene TRBV5-1, with 10 bases that match TRBD1. V shed 4 bases and J 5 bases; nucleotides not matched to a gene: 8. The CDR3 is 15 residues long. CDR1 is SGHRS, CDR2 YFSETQ, per germline. The CDR3, as DNA: TGCGCCAGCAGCCCTTCCGGGACAGGGGAGGAGACCCAGTACTTC. It codes for CASSPSGTGEETQYF. Full variable domain (rest looked up from reference TRBV5-1 and TRBJ2-5): KAGVTQTPRYLIKTRGQQVTLSCSPISGHRSVSWYQQTPGQGLQFLFEYFSETQRNKGNFPGRFSGRQFSNSRSEMNVSTLELGDSALYLCASSPSGTGEETQYFGPGTRLLVL.

The J gene is TRBJ2-3, the V gene TRBV5-4, with D tentatively TRBD1 (6 bases). The V end lost 4 bases, the J end lost 2 bases, and 14 bases lay between the germline ends. Germline CDR1 is SGHNT and CDR2 is YYREEE (reference sequence). The CDR3 length is 15 residues. DNA of the CDR3: TGTGCCAGCAGCGCCCGGACAGCCCCCACAGATACGCAGTATTTT. It encodes CASSARTAPTDTQYF.

This sequence joins TRBV5-1 and TRBJ2-3; 13 bases are shared with TRBD2. Germline V gives CDR1 SGHRS, CDR2 YFSETQ. The CDR3 contains 16 residues. The J segment lost 6 bases and the V segment lost 7 bases, leaving 11 bases of the junction unmatched. Here the CDR3 reads CASRIGTSGTTDTQYF. The CDR3 nucleotides read TGCGCCAGCCGAATCGGGACTAGCGGGACTACGGATACGCAGTATTTT.

The rearrangement joins TRBV5-1 to TRBJ2-7, with D possibly matching TRBD2 (5 bases). Germline-derived CDR1 and CDR2 are SGHRS and YFSETQ. The CDR3 is made up of 14 amino acids. V lost 1 base, J lost 6 bases, and 14 bases lay in between. The CDR3 region is CASSLYSARVEQYF. CDR3 coding DNA: TGCGCCAGCAGCTTGTACTCCGCGAGGGTCGAGCAGTACTTC. Filled out from reference TRBV5-1 and TRBJ2-7, the complete variable domain reads KAGVTQTPRYLIKTRGQQVTLSCSPISGHRSVSWYQQTPGQGLQFLFEYFSETQRNKGNFPGRFSGRQFSNSRSEMNVSTLELGDSALYLCASSLYSARVEQYFGPGTRLTVT.

The chain couples TRBV2 to TRBJ2-5; D is perhaps TRBD2 (6 bases). The germline V gene has CDR1 SNHLY and CDR2 FYNNEI. V was trimmed by 7 bases and J by 5 bases, leaving 17 bases between them. This CDR3 region has 14 residues. The CDR3 spells CASTDGGGGETQYF. In DNA form, the CDR3 reads TGTGCCAGCACCGACGGGGGAGGAGGGGAGACCCAGTACTTC.

The chain employs TRBV30 and TRBJ1-2; D is perhaps TRBD1 (5 bases). Between the trimmed V and J ends, which lost 1 base and 3 bases, there was a span of 9 bases. The CDR3 sequence is 13 residues long. The germline V gene encodes CDR1 GTSNPN and CDR2 SVGIG (reference sequence). CDR3 in amino acids: CAWSGGFDYGYTF. The CDR3 DNA reads TGTGCCTGGAGTGGGGGGTTCGACTATGGCTACACCTTC.

Of note for this clone: A much larger clone differs by one base, so this may be a read error. Different DNA sequences within this sample yield the same CDR3. The J gene is TRBJ1-1, the V gene TRBV6-6; maybe TRBD1 (5 bases). Germline-derived CDR1 and CDR2 are MNHNY and SVGAGI (reference sequence). The CDR3 has 15 residues. This chain's CDR3 is CASSDPWGENTEAFF. CDR3 nucleotides: TGTGCCAGCAGTGACCCGTGGGGGGAGAACACCGAAGCTTTCTTT.